This TCR beta chain was captured in a study of response to subunit inactivated influenza vaccine. General observations from the study: It was suggested by the authors that few new T cells are recruited by each seasonal influenza vaccination.

Comment on this clonotype: Its antigen is unknown.

A single record per CDR3 protein comes from TCRdb applying MiXCR to the RT-PCR reads. The sample carries about 190,000 distinct CDR3 sequences, about 15% recorded once. The CDR3 length is 17 residues. Trimming stripped 4 bases from V and 3 bases from J, with 20 bases between. Germline CDR1 is MNHEY and CDR2 is SVGEGT. V usage is TRBV6-2 or TRBV6-3 and J usage is TRBJ2-3; D possibly corresponds to TRBD1 (7 bases). The source is a man over 45 who received an inactivated influenza vaccine. The sample in question was CD8+ T cells sorted from PBMCs, obtained more than 4 days after vaccination. For the CDR3, the DNA is TGTGCCAGCAGTTCTGACACAGGGGAGGATTATACAGATACGCAGTATTTT. Protein product: CASSSDTGEDYTDTQYF.